Shown below are 22 T cell receptor beta chains from a single sample sequenced in a study of blood T cell repertoires in COVID-19. Generated by immunoSEQ multiplex PCR, the TCRdb table keeps only in-frame clones and is missing some. The sample has 200,000 to 250,000 clones; 85% are singletons. The sample consisted of PBMCs or T cells enriched from blood (not recorded which). The receptors were sampled from a man aged 40-49 years who had recovered from COVID-19.

The CDR3 region is CAITSTGLLSGNTIYF. CDR3 sequence (DNA): TGTGCCATCACTTCGACAGGCCTCCTCTCTGGAAACACCATATATTTT. The rearrangement links TRBV10-3 to TRBJ1-3, with a possible D match to TRBD1 (6 bases). The germline V gene has CDR1 ENHRY and CDR2 SYGVKD. V was cut by 7 bases and J by 0 bases, with 16 bases left in between. The CDR3 has 16 residues.

This chain joins TRBV2 and TRBJ1-3; maybe TRBD1 (6 bases). The CDR3 covers 15 residues. The V end was cut by 7 bases, the J end by 0 bases, with 13 bases between. In germline, CDR1 is SNHLY, CDR2 FYNNEI. The CDR3 here is CASILGGLSGNTIYF. CDR3 sequence (DNA): TGTGCCAGCATCCTCGGGGGGCTCTCTGGAAACACCATATATTTT.

The chain is built from TRBV2 and TRBJ2-5; 7 nucleotides align to TRBD2. The CDR3 consists of 15 residues. Germline V gives CDR1 SNHLY, CDR2 FYNNEI. V trimming: 4 bases; J trimming: 2 bases; junction bases outside the gene matches: 7. The CDR3 is CASSVRSSGQETQYF. The CDR3, as DNA: TGTGCCAGCAGTGTTAGGTCTAGCGGACAAGAGACCCAGTACTTC.

The CDR3 DNA is TGTGCCAGCAGTGAGAACAGGGGGCAGTCAGATACGCAGTATTTT. It translates to CASSENRGQSDTQYF. The chain uses TRBV2 and TRBJ2-3; TRBD1 agrees at 9 bases. CDR1 is SNHLY, CDR2 FYNNEI, per germline. The CDR3 is made up of 15 amino acids. Losses at the gene ends were 3 bases for V and 4 bases for J; bases not matched to a gene: 5. Looking up the rest from reference TRBV2 and TRBJ2-3 gives the full variable domain: EPEVTQTPSHQVTQMGQEVILRCVPISNHLYFYWYRQILGQKVEFLVSFYNNEISEKSEIFDDQFSVERPDGSNFTLKIRSTKLEDSAMYFCASSENRGQSDTQYFGPGTRLTVL.

The V call is TRBV12-5, the J call TRBJ1-6; D ambiguous. CDR1 and CDR2 (germline): LGHNT, FRNRAP. Trimming removed 0 bases at V and 0 bases at J, with 18 bases between. CDR3 size: 20 residues. CDR3 sequence (DNA): TGTGCTAGTGGTTTGGTACTCGGGTCCTCAGCAAGCTCCTATAATTCACCCCTCCACTTT. Protein sequence: CASGLVLGSSASSYNSPLHF.

The chain is built from TRBV2 and TRBJ1-1; 7 bases fit TRBD1. Germline-derived CDR1 and CDR2 are SNHLY and FYNNEI. With 2 bases clipped from V and 1 base from J, the junction kept 1 base outside the gene matches. The CDR3 length is 14 residues. As DNA, the CDR3 is TGTGCCAGCAGTGAAAGGACAGGGAACACTGAAGCTTTCTTT. Translating gives CASSERTGNTEAFF. Together with reference TRBV2 and TRBJ1-1, the CDR3 gives the full variable domain: EPEVTQTPSHQVTQMGQEVILRCVPISNHLYFYWYRQILGQKVEFLVSFYNNEISEKSEIFDDQFSVERPDGSNFTLKIRSTKLEDSAMYFCASSERTGNTEAFFGQGTRLTVV.

This clone showed up just once. The V call is TRBV12-3 or TRBV12-4, the J call TRBJ2-7; D may be TRBD2 (6 bases). The CDR3 spans 13 residues. The V end was cut by 6 bases, the J end by 3 bases, with 12 bases between. The CDR3 loop is CASSRLVFYEQYF. The CDR3 DNA reads as TGTGCCAGCAGCCGACTAGTGTTCTACGAGCAGTACTTC.

This clone was detected only once. The V and J genes are TRBV9 and TRBJ2-3; perhaps TRBD1 as D (7 bases). V was cut by 0 bases and J by 5 bases, with 13 bases left in between. This CDR3 contains 15 residues. The V gene's germline CDR1 is SGDLS and CDR2 YYNGEE. The CDR3 here is CASSVDQGGLDTQYF. The CDR3 DNA sequence: TGTGCCAGCAGCGTAGATCAGGGGGGTTTAGATACGCAGTATTTT.

This clone was counted only a few times. The V gene is TRBV4-2, the J gene TRBJ1-1; D is ambiguous. The CDR3 sequence is 13 residues long. V was pared by 6 bases and J by 2 bases, with 10 bases between. From germline, CDR1 is LGHNA and CDR2 YNFKEQ. The CDR3 loop reads CASSESQNTEAFF. The CDR3 nucleotides are TGTGCCAGCAGTGAGAGTCAAAACACTGAAGCTTTCTTT.

The chain has TRBV30 and TRBJ1-5; 7 bases agree with TRBD1. Germline V gene data show CDR1 as GTSNPN and CDR2 as SVGIG (reference sequence). The CDR3 spans 13 residues. The V segment lost 5 bases and the J segment 7 bases; nucleotides outside the gene matches: 8. DNA for the CDR3: TGTGCCTGGGCAACAGGGGATGGGCAGCCCCAGCATTTT. This translates into CAWATGDGQPQHF.

The V and J genes are TRBV4-1 and TRBJ1-5, with no clear D. Germline CDR1 is MGHRA and CDR2 is YSYEKL. V shed 1 base and J shed 4 bases, with 11 bases lying between them. The CDR3 consists of 15 residues. This CDR3 is CASSQVPGPNQPQHF. CDR3 DNA: TGCGCCAGCAGCCAAGTCCCAGGTCCTAATCAGCCCCAGCATTTT.

J is TRBJ1-1 and V is TRBV3-1 (or the pseudogene TRBV3-2); D is undetermined. CDR1 and CDR2 from the germline V gene are LGHDT and YNNKEL (reference sequence). The CDR3 is 13 residues long. The V end was cut by 3 bases, the J end by 1 base, with 6 bases between. This CDR3 reads CASSHGGNTEAFF. CDR3 DNA: TGTGCCAGCAGCCATGGAGGGAACACTGAAGCTTTCTTT.

V gene TRBV24-1 combines with J gene TRBJ2-3; D may be TRBD2 (7 bases). The germline V gene encodes CDR1 KGHDR and CDR2 SFDVKD. The V gene lost 3 bases and the J gene lost 6 bases, with 15 bases spanning the gap. The CDR3 loop spans 15 amino acids. In nucleotides, the CDR3 is TGTGCCACCAGTGATCCGGTGAGGGGGGGGGATACGCAGTATTTT. This translates into CATSDPVRGGDTQYF.

V gene TRBV10-3 combines with J gene TRBJ1-2; D gene ambiguous. Germline V gene data show CDR1 as ENHRY and CDR2 as SYGVKD. Trimming removed 10 bases at V and 2 bases at J, with 14 bases between. The CDR3 spans 13 residues. DNA of the CDR3: TGTGCCACCCAACCGGAGGAGAACTATGGCTACACCTTC. It translates to CATQPEENYGYTF.

This chain uses TRBV30 with TRBJ1-1; no clear D. V was cut by 0 bases and J by 1 base, with 18 bases left in between. CDR3 length: 17 amino acids. Germline V lookup: CDR1 GTSNPN, CDR2 SVGIG (reference sequence). The DNA for the CDR3 is TGTGCCTGGAGTGTAGGCGGGAGGTCGGTGGGGAACACTGAAGCTTTCTTT. This translates into CAWSVGGRSVGNTEAFF.

The chain recombines TRBV7-9 with TRBJ2-7; no firm D call. This CDR3 contains 12 residues. Trimming cost V 3 bases and J 4 bases, with 7 bases left between them. Germline V CDR1 and CDR2: SEHNR, FQNEAQ (reference sequence). CDR3 nucleotide sequence: TGTGCCAGCAGCTTTTCTGAGTACGAGCAGTACTTC. Translating gives CASSFSEYEQYF.

The V and J genes are TRBV24-1 and TRBJ2-5, with TRBD1 as a possible D gene (5 bases). The CDR3 covers 15 residues. The V and J ends lost 4 bases and 5 bases respectively, with 16 bases between them. Germline assignment: CDR1 KGHDR and CDR2 SFDVKD. CDR3 sequence: CATSDPDGAAETQYF. The CDR3 DNA is TGTGCCACCAGTGACCCTGATGGGGCTGCGGAGACCCAGTACTTC.

The genes are TRBV20-1 and TRBJ2-7, with 10 bases aligning to TRBD2. The CDR3 extends over 13 amino acids. CDR1 and CDR2 (germline): DFQATT, SNEGSKA (reference sequence). Trimming removed 3 bases from V and 7 bases from J; junction bases left unmatched: 6. The CDR3 DNA reads as TGCAGTGCTAGTCTAGCGGGAGTGGGGGAGCAGTACTTC. Translating gives CSASLAGVGEQYF.

The gene calls are TRBV5-6 and TRBJ2-7, with 10 bases identical to TRBD2. Germline V gives CDR1 SGHDT, CDR2 YYEEEE. The CDR3 is 16 residues long. J lost 3 bases, V lost 1 base, and 7 bases had no gene match. CDR3 in amino acids: CASSLSSGSVFYEQYF. The CDR3 DNA sequence: TGTGCCAGCAGCTTGTCTAGCGGGAGTGTTTTCTACGAGCAGTACTTC.

The J gene is TRBJ2-7, the V gene TRBV7-9, with a tentative D call TRBD2 (6 bases). Germline V gene sequence: CDR1 SEHNR, CDR2 FQNEAQ (reference sequence). V was cut by 3 bases and J by 4 bases, with 10 bases left in between. The CDR3 extends over 13 amino acids. This chain's CDR3 is CASSLPGRYEQYF. CDR3 nucleotide sequence: TGTGCCAGCAGCTTGCCAGGGAGGTACGAGCAGTACTTC.

This sequence joins TRBV28 and TRBJ2-7; TRBD2 agrees at 8 bases. From germline, CDR1 is MDHEN and CDR2 SYDVKM. There are 16 residues in the CDR3. V lost 1 base, J lost 3 bases, and 8 bases stayed unmatched. CDR3 sequence reads: CASSLSGLAGIYEQYF. The CDR3 nucleotides read TGTGCCAGCAGTTTATCCGGGTTAGCGGGAATCTACGAGCAGTACTTC.

This clone appeared a single time. The chain employs TRBV27 and TRBJ2-7; D might be TRBD2 (5 bases). CDR3 size: 17 residues. Trimming took off 3 bases at V and 3 bases at J, with 21 bases between the two ends. Germline CDR1 is MNHEY and CDR2 is SMNVEV (reference sequence). This chain's CDR3 is CASSFKIGSPGVYEQYF. The CDR3 nucleotides are TGTGCCAGCAGTTTCAAAATAGGCTCTCCCGGGGTCTACGAGCAGTACTTC.